A selection of T cell receptor beta chains follows, all from one sample in a study. One entry per CDR3 protein results from TCRdb running MiXCR on the RT-PCR reads. The sample comprises hundreds of thousands of distinct CDR3 sequences, 11% to 15% of which are singletons, and around 3.3% rests with the top ten. What was sequenced was memory CD4+ T cells from blood. All receptors come from a female donor in good health, serving as a healthy control. Each CDR3 is given with its conserved first and last residue. The D gene is left open where the match is weak. Clone size is shown for a subset of rows, as once, few, many or a class of expanded clone.

size	J	V	D	CDR3	DNA
many	TRBJ2-7	TRBV27	TRBD2	CASTTTKGLGEQYF	TGTGCCAGCACCACGACCAAGGGACTAGGGGAGCAGTACTTC
NA	TRBJ2-3	TRBV6-1	TRBD2	CVLSSGSSTDTQYF	TGTGTACTGTCGAGCGGGAGTAGCACAGATACGCAGTATTTT
few	TRBJ2-1	TRBV6-2/TRBV6-3	TRBD2	CASSQSGGRYNEQFF	TGTGCCAGCAGTCAAAGCGGGGGCCGCTACAATGAGCAGTTCTTC
many	TRBJ2-7	TRBV3-1	NA	CASSPSTYEQYF	TGTGCCAGCAGCCCCAGCACCTACGAGCAGTACTTC
many	TRBJ2-2	TRBV10-3	NA	CAISESKGRSGELFF	TGTGCCATCAGTGAGTCGAAGGGCAGGTCCGGGGAGCTGTTTTTT
many	TRBJ2-5	TRBV7-2	TRBD2	CASSRLAGGPWETQYF	TGTGCCAGCAGCAGACTAGCGGGGGGGCCCTGGGAGACCCAGTACTTC
many	TRBJ2-1	TRBV5-1	TRBD2	CASSRYGLANEQFF	TGCGCCAGCAGCAGATACGGACTAGCAAATGAGCAGTTCTTC
NA	TRBJ2-7	TRBV6-6	NA	CASSFVRISYEQYF	TGTGCCAGCAGTTTTGTGCGGATCTCCTACGAGCAGTACTTC
few	TRBJ2-3	TRBV29-1	TRBD2	CSFKREGYSTDTQYF	TGCAGCTTTAAGCGGGAGGGCTACAGCACAGATACGCAGTATTTT
NA	TRBJ1-4	TRBV9	NA	CASSVDGVTNEKLFF	TGTGCCAGCAGCGTAGACGGAGTAACTAATGAAAAACTGTTTTTT
NA	TRBJ2-5	TRBV23-1	TRBD2	CASSQSGIQASGRKTQYF	TGCGCCAGCAGTCAATCTGGGATCCAGGCTAGCGGGAGAAAGACCCAGTACTTC
NA	TRBJ2-3	TRBV5-1	NA	CASSLETSGDTQYF	TGCGCCAGCAGCTTGGAGACCAGTGGGGATACGCAGTATTTT
few	TRBJ2-7	TRBV12-3/TRBV12-4	NA	CASSLRANEQYF	TGTGCCAGCAGTTTAAGGGCCAACGAGCAGTACTTC
once	TRBJ1-4	TRBV12-3/TRBV12-4	NA	CASTPPAPNEKLFF	TGTGCCAGCACCCCCCCGGCTCCTAATGAAAAACTGTTTTTT
NA	TRBJ1-5	TRBV10-3	TRBD1	CAIRTGKNQPQHF	TGTGCCATCAGGACAGGGAAGAATCAGCCCCAGCATTTT
NA	TRBJ1-1	TRBV5-1	TRBD1	CASSPGPVGTGNMNTEAFF	TGCGCCAGCAGCCCGGGGCCGGTGGGGACAGGGAATATGAACACTGAAGCTTTCTTT
few	TRBJ1-1	TRBV5-8	NA	CASSLRQVLDTEAFF	TGTGCCAGCAGCTTAAGACAGGTACTAGACACTGAAGCTTTCTTT
NA	TRBJ1-2	TRBV7-2	NA	CASSLLAGKDGYTF	TGTGCCAGCAGCTTATTGGCGGGGAAGGATGGCTACACCTTC
NA	TRBJ1-2	TRBV3-1	NA	CASSRTAPYGYTF	TGTGCCAGCAGCCGGACAGCTCCCTATGGCTACACCTTC
many	TRBJ2-3	TRBV29-1	TRBD2	CSVDPSLAGGSTDTQYF	TGCAGCGTTGACCCCAGCCTAGCGGGGGGGAGCACAGATACGCAGTATTTT
few	TRBJ1-5	TRBV6-2/TRBV6-3	NA	CASRTRDPNNQPQHF	TGTGCCAGCAGGACCAGGGATCCCAATAATCAGCCCCAGCATTTT
many	TRBJ1-2	TRBV15	NA	CATSAMRGMSYGYTF	TGTGCCACCAGCGCAATGCGGGGGATGAGCTATGGCTACACCTTC
NA	TRBJ1-1	TRBV11-2	NA	CASSLRQTTEAFF	TGTGCCAGCAGCCTGCGACAGACGACTGAAGCTTTCTTT
NA	TRBJ1-5	TRBV9	NA	CASSVGSGAGNQPQHF	TGTGCCAGCAGCGTAGGGTCAGGGGCAGGCAATCAGCCCCAGCATTTT
NA	TRBJ2-7	TRBV5-5	TRBD1	CASSLEGAGGGEQYF	TGTGCCAGCAGCTTGGAGGGGGCAGGGGGCGGCGAGCAGTACTTC
few	TRBJ2-7	TRBV6-1	TRBD2	CASSDGPGTSGPYEQYF	TGTGCCAGCAGTGACGGACCTGGGACTAGCGGGCCCTACGAGCAGTACTTC
NA	TRBJ2-5	TRBV20-1	NA	CSARSGPPNLETQYF	TGCAGTGCTAGATCGGGACCTCCAAACCTGGAGACCCAGTACTTC
many	TRBJ2-1	TRBV29-1	TRBD2	CSVASSGGGDEQFF	TGCAGCGTCGCTTCTAGCGGGGGCGGGGATGAGCAGTTCTTC
few	TRBJ2-1	TRBV7-7	NA	CASSLAIYSGNNEQFF	TGTGCTAGCAGCTTAGCGATTTACTCGGGAAACAATGAGCAGTTCTTC
few	TRBJ2-7	TRBV18	NA	CASSPPVGSGYEQYF	TGTGCCAGCTCACCCCCGGTGGGGAGCGGCTACGAGCAGTACTTC
NA	TRBJ2-7	TRBV5-5	NA	CASSLAASTYEQYF	TGTGCCAGCAGCTTGGCGGCCTCAACCTACGAGCAGTACTTC
few	TRBJ2-7	TRBV20-1	TRBD2	CSASDPPSGRADEQYF	TGCAGTGCTAGTGACCCGCCTAGCGGGAGGGCCGACGAGCAGTACTTC
many	TRBJ2-7	TRBV12-3/TRBV12-4	NA	CASSLRRYEQYF	TGTGCCAGCAGTTTAAGGAGATACGAGCAGTACTTC